The following is a TCR beta chain sequence with its context. J lost 5 bases, V lost 0 bases, and 4 bases had no gene match. CDR1 is SGHTA and CDR2 is FQGTGA in the germline V gene. The CDR3 length is 15 residues. This sample stems from a study of blood T cell repertoires in COVID-19. In the study overall: COVID-19 samples from acute and convalescent phases originated in the United States, Italy and Spain. PBMCs, B-cell-depleted T cells, or T cells provided the cDNA or gDNA that made up the material.

The authors' processing: Nucleated cell counts were estimated from reference gene primer amplification. The assay was immunoSEQ multiplex PCR, and TCRdb's table has in-frame clones only and misses some. The D gene and trimming were derived from the DNA, and the V and J assignments and clone size from that table. The table records 250,000 to 400,000 clones, around 87% of them present only once. The clonotype originates from a man aged 50-60 years with active or convalescent COVID-19. This chain joins TRBV7-3 and TRBJ2-5; 9 nucleotides agree with TRBD2. The sample was peripheral blood. The CDR3 loop is CASSLTAGGLETQYF. CDR3 DNA: TGTGCCAGCAGCTTAACTGCGGGAGGGCTGGAGACCCAGTACTTC.